This is a list of T cell receptor beta chains from one sample in a study of blood T cell repertoires in COVID-19. Method: immunoSEQ multiplex PCR; TCRdb's copy keeps in-frame clones and lacks some. The profile covers under 300,000 clones, with around 80% appearing a single time and under 4.5% taken by the ten largest. What was sequenced was peripheral blood. Every receptor here comes from a woman aged 40 to 50 with active or convalescent COVID-19. Each CDR3 is given with its conserved first and last residue. Each record gives: clone size, J gene, CDR3 length, V gene, D gene, CDR3 DNA, CDR3 protein. D genes are given only for firm matches. The listing skips clone size in some rows; elsewhere it reads once, few, many or a size class.

>-|TRBJ1-2|14|TRBV3-1/TRBV3-2|TRBD1
TGTGCCAGCAGGTCTACAGGGGGCTTACATGGCTACACCTTC
CASRSTGGLHGYTF
>-|TRBJ1-2|13|TRBV11-2|TRBD1
TGTGCCAGCAGCCGACAGGGAACGAATGGCTACACCTTC
CASSRQGTNGYTF
>-|TRBJ1-6|16|TRBV11-2|-
TGTGCCAGCAGCTTAGACGGAGTCTCCTATAATTCACCCCTCCACTTT
CASSLDGVSYNSPLHF
>once|TRBJ1-2|15|TRBV30|TRBD1
TGTGCCTGGAGTGAAAGGGCAGGGGGCTACTATGGCTACACCTTC
CAWSERAGGYYGYTF
>-|TRBJ2-3|17|TRBV10-1|TRBD2
TGCGCCAGCGCCGGCGGGAGCGGGGGGGCTAGCACAGATACGCAGTATTTT
CASAGGSGGASTDTQYF
>-|TRBJ1-5|17|TRBV7-9|TRBD1
TGTGCCAGCAGCTTATCGGGACAGGGGTTCGGCAATCAGCCCCAGCATTTT
CASSLSGQGFGNQPQHF
>many|TRBJ2-1|13|TRBV12-3/TRBV12-4|TRBD1
TGTGCCAGCAACACCCAGGGGGCGGGTGAGCAGTTCTTC
CASNTQGAGEQFF
>many|TRBJ1-2|12|TRBV24-1|-
TGTGCCACCAGTGGTTCAGGGTATGGCTACACCTTC
CATSGSGYGYTF
>once|TRBJ1-5|15|TRBV19|-
TGTGCCAGTAGTATAGACAGGCAGGGCAATCAGCCCCAGCATTTT
CASSIDRQGNQPQHF
>-|TRBJ1-5|14|TRBV28|TRBD1
TGTGCCAGCATAGCAACAGGGGGTGGTCAGCCCCAGCATTTT
CASIATGGGQPQHF
>few|TRBJ2-1|15|TRBV11-2|-
TGTGCCAGCAGTAACCTCAGGGTCTCCTACAATGAGCAGTTCTTC
CASSNLRVSYNEQFF
>-|TRBJ2-1|15|TRBV5-1|TRBD1
TGCGCCAGCTTCCAGCCGGGACAGGGCACCCGTGAGCAGTTCTTC
CASFQPGQGTREQFF
>-|TRBJ1-1|15|TRBV11-1|-
TGTGCCAGCAGCTCGCGCCTGACAGTGAACACTGAAGCTTTCTTT
CASSSRLTVNTEAFF
>-|TRBJ1-3|13|TRBV28|-
TGTGCCAGCAGCTCCGGGACTGGAAACACCATATATTTT
CASSSGTGNTIYF
>-|TRBJ1-1|15|TRBV7-3|-
TGTGCCAGCAGCTTAAGCGGACAGCTGAACACTGAAGCTTTCTTT
CASSLSGQLNTEAFF
>-|TRBJ2-1|14|TRBV5-6|-
TGTGCCAGCAGCTTGCCCGCGGGGAGAGGCGAGCAGTTCTTC
CASSLPAGRGEQFF
>-|TRBJ1-2|13|TRBV6-5|-
TGTGCCAGCAGCAAGGAGACAGGTCGCAGCTACACCTTC
CASSKETGRSYTF
>-|TRBJ1-6|15|TRBV18|-
TGTGCCAGCTCACCACCCGCAGGGGTTAATTCACCCCTCCACTTT
CASSPPAGVNSPLHF
>few|TRBJ2-3|13|TRBV3-1/TRBV3-2|-
TGTGCCAGCAGCCACGGAGCGTCCTATACGCAGTATTTT
CASSHGASYTQYF
>-|TRBJ2-2|15|TRBV10-1|TRBD2
TGCGCCAGCAGTGATGCGGGACTAAGTACCGGGGAGCTGTTTTTT
CASSDAGLSTGELFF
>once|TRBJ1-5|13|TRBV28|-
TGTGCCAGCAAACGGCGGGGAAATCAGCCCCAGCATTTT
CASKRRGNQPQHF